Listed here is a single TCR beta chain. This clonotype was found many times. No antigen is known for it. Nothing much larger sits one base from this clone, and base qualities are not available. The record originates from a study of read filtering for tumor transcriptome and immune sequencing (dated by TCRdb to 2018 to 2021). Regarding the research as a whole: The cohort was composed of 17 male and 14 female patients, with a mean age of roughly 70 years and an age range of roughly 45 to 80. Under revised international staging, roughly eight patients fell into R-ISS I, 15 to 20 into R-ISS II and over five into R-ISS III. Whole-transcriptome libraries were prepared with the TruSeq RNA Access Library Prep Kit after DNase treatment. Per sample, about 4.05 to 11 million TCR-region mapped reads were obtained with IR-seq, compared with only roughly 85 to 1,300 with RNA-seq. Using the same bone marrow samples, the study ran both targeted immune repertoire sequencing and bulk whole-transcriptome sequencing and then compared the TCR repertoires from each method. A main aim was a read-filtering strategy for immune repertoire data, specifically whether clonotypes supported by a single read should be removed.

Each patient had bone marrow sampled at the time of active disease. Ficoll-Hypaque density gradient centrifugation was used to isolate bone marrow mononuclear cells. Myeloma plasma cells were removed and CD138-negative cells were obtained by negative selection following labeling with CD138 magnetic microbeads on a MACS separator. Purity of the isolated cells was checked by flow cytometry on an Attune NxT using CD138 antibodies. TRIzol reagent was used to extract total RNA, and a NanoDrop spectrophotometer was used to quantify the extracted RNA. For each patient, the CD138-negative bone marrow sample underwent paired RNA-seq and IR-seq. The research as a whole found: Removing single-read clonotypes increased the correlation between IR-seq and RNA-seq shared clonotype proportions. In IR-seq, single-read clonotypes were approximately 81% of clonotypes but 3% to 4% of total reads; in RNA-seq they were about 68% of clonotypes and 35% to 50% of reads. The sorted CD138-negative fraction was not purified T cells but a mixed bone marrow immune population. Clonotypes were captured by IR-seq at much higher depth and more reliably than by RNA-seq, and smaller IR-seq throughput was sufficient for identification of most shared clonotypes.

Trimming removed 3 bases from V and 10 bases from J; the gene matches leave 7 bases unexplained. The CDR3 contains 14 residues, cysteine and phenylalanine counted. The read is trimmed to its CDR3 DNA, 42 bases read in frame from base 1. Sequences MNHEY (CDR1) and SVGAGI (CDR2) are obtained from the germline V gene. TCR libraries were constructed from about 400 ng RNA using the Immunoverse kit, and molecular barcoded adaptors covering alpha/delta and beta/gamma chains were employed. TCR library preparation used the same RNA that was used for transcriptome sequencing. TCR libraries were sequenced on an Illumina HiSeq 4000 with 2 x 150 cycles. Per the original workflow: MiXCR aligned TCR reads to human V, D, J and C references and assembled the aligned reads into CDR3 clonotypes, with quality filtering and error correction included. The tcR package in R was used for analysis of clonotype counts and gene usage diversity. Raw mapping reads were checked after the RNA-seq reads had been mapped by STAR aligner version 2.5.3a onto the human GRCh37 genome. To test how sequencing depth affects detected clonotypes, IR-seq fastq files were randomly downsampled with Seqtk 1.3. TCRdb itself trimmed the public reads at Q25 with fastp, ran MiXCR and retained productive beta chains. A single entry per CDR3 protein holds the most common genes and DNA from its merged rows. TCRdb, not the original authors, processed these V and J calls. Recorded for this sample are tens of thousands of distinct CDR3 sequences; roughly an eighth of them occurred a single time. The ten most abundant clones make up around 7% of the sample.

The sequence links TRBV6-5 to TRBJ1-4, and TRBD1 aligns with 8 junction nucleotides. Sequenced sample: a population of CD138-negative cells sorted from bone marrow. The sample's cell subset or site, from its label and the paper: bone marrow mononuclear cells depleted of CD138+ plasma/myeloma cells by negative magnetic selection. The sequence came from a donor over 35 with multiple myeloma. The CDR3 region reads CASSYPGQGGKLFF. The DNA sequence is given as TGTGCCAGCAGTTATCCCGGACAGGGTGGAAAACTGTTTTTT.